These T cell receptor beta chains were read from a single sample in a study of T cells in Graves' hyperthyroidism and ophthalmopathy. TCRdb re-analysed the multiplex PCR reads in MiXCR, keeping a single row per CDR3 protein. The top ten hold roughly 6.9% of the sample, which has 500,000 to 750,000 distinct CDR3 sequences, 13% to 15% seen once. The specimen sequenced was blood. Receptors were obtained from a woman under 30 with Graves' ophthalmopathy. Each CDR3 is given with its conserved first and last residue. Fields, in order: V gene, J gene, clone size, D gene, CDR3 length, CDR3 protein, CDR3 DNA. D genes are given only for firm matches. Only part of the rows carry a size: once, few, many, or a class if the clone is expanded.

TRBV2	TRBJ2-3	many	-	16	CASSKTGATITDTQYF	TGTGCCAGCAGTAAGACAGGTGCCACAATCACAGATACGCAGTATTTT
TRBV18	TRBJ2-7	many	-	13	CASSPGDKREQYF	TGTGCCAGCTCACCCGGGGACAAGCGCGAGCAGTACTTC
TRBV29-1	TRBJ1-2	many	TRBD1	13	CSVAAGGDNGYTF	TGCAGCGTTGCGGCAGGGGGCGATAATGGCTACACCTTC
TRBV7-9	TRBJ2-1	many	TRBD1	16	CASSPPRTGERSGQFF	TGTGCCAGCAGCCCCCCCAGGACAGGGGAGAGGTCTGGGCAGTTCTTC
TRBV29-1	TRBJ1-1	few	-	12	CSVEADSSEAFF	TGCAGCGTTGAAGCGGACAGCTCTGAAGCTTTCTTT
TRBV4-1	TRBJ1-1	many	TRBD1	15	CASSQGQGQGDEAFF	TGCGCCAGCAGCCAAGGCCAGGGACAGGGTGATGAAGCTTTCTTT
TRBV29-1	TRBJ2-2	-	TRBD2	15	CSVEDGRADTGELFF	TGCAGCGTTGAAGACGGGAGGGCCGACACCGGGGAGCTGTTTTTT
TRBV16	TRBJ1-2	once	TRBD1	14	CASSQVPTGEVYTF	TGTGCCAGCAGCCAAGTCCCTACAGGGGAAGTCTACACCTTC
TRBV28	TRBJ2-5	many	TRBD1	14	CASSYRDSQETQYF	TGTGCCAGCAGTTACAGGGACAGCCAAGAGACCCAGTACTTC
TRBV2	TRBJ2-5	many	TRBD1	13	CASTMTGEETQYF	TGTGCCAGCACTATGACAGGGGAAGAGACCCAGTACTTC
TRBV4-1	TRBJ1-2	few	TRBD1	16	CASSQDPPGGHRGYTF	TGCGCCAGCAGCCAAGATCCCCCAGGGGGCCATCGGGGCTACACCTTC
TRBV6-9	TRBJ1-4	-	TRBD1	15	CASSYLQGWGEKLFF	TGTGCCAGCAGTTACTTACAGGGGTGGGGAGAAAAACTGTTTTTT
TRBV11-1	TRBJ2-1	-	TRBD2	17	CASSQGLAGELINEQFF	TGTGCCAGCAGCCAAGGACTAGCGGGAGAACTCATCAATGAGCAGTTCTTC
TRBV28	TRBJ2-7	many	TRBD1	15	CASSSLTGPRPEQYF	TGTGCCAGCAGTTCCCTGACAGGGCCCCGACCGGAGCAGTACTTC
TRBV12-5	TRBJ2-1	many	TRBD1	16	CASGLPPGQGLGEQFF	TGTGCTAGTGGTTTGCCGCCGGGACAGGGGCTTGGTGAGCAGTTCTTC
TRBV7-9	TRBJ2-5	few	TRBD2	17	CASSDPSAGAFKETQYF	TGTGCCAGCAGCGACCCTTCGGCGGGAGCATTCAAAGAGACCCAGTACTTC
TRBV7-9	TRBJ2-3	many	-	14	CASSFGRERYTQYF	TGTGCCAGCAGCTTCGGACGAGAGAGGTATACGCAGTATTTT
TRBV12-5	TRBJ1-1	few	-	14	CASGRPTENTEAFF	TGTGCTAGTGGTCGACCTACTGAGAACACTGAAGCTTTCTTT
TRBV12-3/TRBV12-4	TRBJ2-2	many	TRBD1	15	CASHLRTGGPGELFF	TGTGCCTCACATCTCCGAACAGGGGGGCCCGGGGAGCTGTTTTTT
TRBV11-3	TRBJ2-3	many	TRBD2	16	CASSLSSGRPPDTQYF	TGTGCCAGCAGCCTATCTAGCGGGAGGCCGCCAGATACGCAGTATTTT
TRBV24-1	TRBJ2-1	many	TRBD2	17	CATSDSTSGSTGNEQFF	TGTGCCACCAGTGATTCAACTAGCGGGAGTACGGGCAATGAGCAGTTCTTC
TRBV20-1	TRBJ2-1	many	-	13	CSARGLDYNEQFF	TGCAGTGCTAGAGGACTAGACTACAATGAGCAGTTCTTC
TRBV3-1	TRBJ2-2	-	-	14	CASSPPFHTGELFF	TGTGCCAGCAGCCCTCCCTTTCACACCGGGGAGCTGTTTTTT
TRBV12-3/TRBV12-4	TRBJ1-5	-	-	21	CASSPPNVQGRSYYSNQPQHF	TGTGCCAGCTCCCCCCCGAACGTGCAGGGTCGGAGTTATTATAGCAATCAGCCCCAGCATTTT
TRBV5-1	TRBJ2-7	many	TRBD2	15	CASSLALAGTYEQYF	TGCGCCAGCAGCTTGGCCCTAGCGGGGACCTACGAGCAGTACTTC
TRBV2	TRBJ1-5	many	TRBD1	14	CASSKDRGRQPQHF	TGTGCCAGCAGCAAAGACAGGGGACGGCAGCCCCAGCATTTT
TRBV20-1	TRBJ2-1	many	-	13	CSARASTGNEQFF	TGCAGTGCTAGAGCCAGCACAGGGAATGAGCAGTTCTTC
TRBV12-3/TRBV12-4	TRBJ2-1	many	-	11	CATQLGNEQFF	TGTGCCACCCAGCTAGGGAATGAGCAGTTCTTC
TRBV2	TRBJ2-7	many	-	16	CASSEYRGKRPYEQYF	TGTGCCAGCAGTGAATACCGGGGCAAGAGACCCTACGAGCAGTACTTC
TRBV7-3	TRBJ2-1	many	-	17	CASSRRVGDPLGDEQFF	TGTGCCAGCAGCCGAAGGGTGGGTGACCCCTTAGGGGATGAGCAGTTCTTC
TRBV7-2	TRBJ2-7	-	-	12	CASSFGSNEQYF	TGTGCCAGCAGCTTCGGGAGTAACGAGCAGTACTTC
TRBV20-1	TRBJ1-2	-	TRBD1	14	CSAPARTGNYGYTF	TGCAGTGCCCCGGCAAGGACAGGGAACTATGGCTACACCTTC
TRBV7-9	TRBJ2-4	many	-	15	CASSLETKAKNIQYF	TGTGCCAGCAGCTTAGAAACCAAAGCCAAAAACATTCAGTACTTC
TRBV27	TRBJ1-4	few	-	14	CASTGIPTNEKLFF	TGTGCCAGCACAGGGATCCCAACTAATGAAAAACTGTTTTTT
TRBV7-9	TRBJ1-1	many	-	13	CASSLSTRGGAFF	TGTGCCAGCAGCTTATCCACAAGAGGAGGGGCTTTCTTT
TRBV27	TRBJ2-5	many	TRBD2	19	CASSLGWTSGSLEKRTQYF	TGTGCCAGCAGTTTAGGGTGGACTAGCGGGAGCTTAGAGAAGAGAACCCAGTACTTC
TRBV11-2	TRBJ2-7	many	TRBD2	16	CASSSRLAGDPYEQYF	TGTGCCAGCAGCTCTCGACTAGCGGGAGACCCCTACGAGCAGTACTTC
TRBV9	TRBJ2-1	-	-	13	CASSGGSADEQFF	TGTGCCAGCAGCGGGGGGTCCGCGGATGAGCAGTTCTTC
TRBV20-1	TRBJ1-2	-	-	15	CSASRDDNTFYGYTF	TGCAGTGCTTCTCGCGACGACAACACCTTCTATGGCTACACCTTC
TRBV28	TRBJ1-1	-	-	14	CASSIGGAHTEAFF	TGTGCCAGCAGTATAGGTGGGGCGCACACTGAAGCTTTCTTT
TRBV12-3/TRBV12-4	TRBJ1-4	many	-	14	CASIRGRWGEKLFF	TGTGCCAGCATTCGGGGTAGATGGGGGGAAAAACTGTTTTTT
TRBV6-1	TRBJ2-1	many	TRBD2	20	CASSEGTGTRGVVRRIWQFF	TGTGCCAGCAGTGAGGGGACCGGGACGCGGGGGGTGGTAAGGCGGATTTGGCAGTTCTTC
TRBV6-1	TRBJ2-4	-	TRBD2	16	CASSERGGILRNIQYF	TGTGCCAGCAGTGAACGGGGGGGGATTTTAAGAAACATTCAGTACTTC
TRBV10-3	TRBJ2-3	-	-	13	CAITHSSTDTQYF	TGTGCCATCACCCACTCGAGCACAGATACGCAGTATTTT
TRBV6-1	TRBJ1-5	many	TRBD1	14	CASDRGGHNQPQHF	TGTGCCAGCGACAGGGGAGGACACAATCAGCCCCAGCATTTT
TRBV20-1	TRBJ2-1	-	-	13	CSARDGHRNEQFF	TGCAGTGCTAGAGACGGCCACCGGAATGAGCAGTTCTTC
TRBV3-1	TRBJ2-6	-	TRBD2	16	CASSSRLASGANVLTF	TGTGCCAGCAGCTCCCGACTAGCCTCTGGGGCCAACGTCCTGACTTTC
TRBV3-1	TRBJ2-1	many	-	12	CASSQDYHEQFF	TGTGCCAGCAGCCAAGACTACCATGAGCAGTTCTTC
TRBV6-1	TRBJ2-5	many	TRBD1	15	CASSYDDRAEETQYF	TGTGCCAGCAGTTACGACGACAGGGCAGAAGAGACCCAGTACTTC
TRBV30	TRBJ2-7	-	-	13	CAWSRGISLGQYF	TGTGCCTGGAGTCGGGGAATATCTTTGGGGCAGTACTTC
TRBV28	TRBJ1-4	-	TRBD1	13	CAIRDRADGKLFF	TGTGCCATCAGGGACAGGGCAGATGGAAAACTGTTTTTT
TRBV6-5	TRBJ2-7	many	-	14	CASSYGAGWYEQYF	TGTGCCAGCAGTTACGGGGCGGGATGGTACGAGCAGTACTTC
TRBV6-5	TRBJ1-6	-	-	16	CASSYAAVPGNSPLHF	TGTGCCAGCAGTTACGCGGCAGTCCCGGGGAATTCACCCCTCCACTTT
TRBV12-3/TRBV12-4	TRBJ1-1	-	-	18	CASSSRTGRRVGAPEAFF	TGTGCCAGCAGTTCTCGGACTGGCCGGCGGGTGGGGGCCCCTGAAGCTTTCTTT
TRBV10-2	TRBJ2-1	many	TRBD1	16	CASRTGGEEGYNEQFF	TGCGCCAGCAGGACAGGGGGCGAAGAGGGTTACAATGAGCAGTTCTTC
TRBV20-1	TRBJ2-2	few	-	15	CSASVSGWGTGELFF	TGCAGTGCTAGCGTTTCGGGGTGGGGCACCGGGGAGCTGTTTTTT
TRBV6-1	TRBJ2-7	few	-	15	CASSELQASSYEQYF	TGTGCCAGCAGTGAATTACAGGCTAGCTCCTACGAGCAGTACTTC
TRBV5-1	TRBJ1-1	many	-	13	CASSLQEITEAFF	TGCGCCAGCAGCTTGCAGGAGATCACTGAAGCTTTCTTT